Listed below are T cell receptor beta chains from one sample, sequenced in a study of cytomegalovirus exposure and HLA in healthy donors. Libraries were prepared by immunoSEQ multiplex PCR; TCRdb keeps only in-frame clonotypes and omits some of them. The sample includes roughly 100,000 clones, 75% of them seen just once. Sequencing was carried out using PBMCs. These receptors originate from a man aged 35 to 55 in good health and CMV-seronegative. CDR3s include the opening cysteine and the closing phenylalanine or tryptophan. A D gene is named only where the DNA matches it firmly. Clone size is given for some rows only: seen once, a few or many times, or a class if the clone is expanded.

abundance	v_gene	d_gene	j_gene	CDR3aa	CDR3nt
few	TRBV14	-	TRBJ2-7	CASSQGSGRYEQYF	TGTGCCAGCAGCCAAGGTTCAGGGAGGTACGAGCAGTACTTC
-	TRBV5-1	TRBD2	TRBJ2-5	CASSSRTSGGKETQYF	TGCGCCAGCAGCTCGAGGACTAGCGGGGGGAAGGAGACCCAGTACTTC
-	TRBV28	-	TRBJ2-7	CASSLPQYPYEQYF	TGTGCCAGCAGCCTTCCACAGTATCCCTACGAGCAGTACTTC
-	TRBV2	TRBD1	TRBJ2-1	CASSGRDRSYNEQFF	TGTGCCAGCAGTGGAAGGGACAGAAGCTACAATGAGCAGTTCTTC
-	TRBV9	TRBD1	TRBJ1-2	CASSVEGQGLYGYTF	TGTGCCAGCAGCGTAGAGGGACAGGGGTTATATGGCTACACCTTC
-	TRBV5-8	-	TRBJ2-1	CASSSSSASSYNEQFF	TGTGCCAGCAGCTCTTCTAGTGCTAGCTCCTACAATGAGCAGTTCTTC
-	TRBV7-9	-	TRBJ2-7	CSSSLAVRGGPWQYF	TGTTCCAGCAGCTTAGCGGTGAGGGGGGGCCCTTGGCAGTACTTC
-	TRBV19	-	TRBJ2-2	CASSKLTGTNTGELFF	TGTGCCAGTAGTAAGCTTACAGGGACGAACACCGGGGAGCTGTTTTTT
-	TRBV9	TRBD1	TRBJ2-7	CASSALGQSYEQYF	TGTGCCAGCAGCGCGTTGGGACAGTCCTACGAGCAGTACTTC
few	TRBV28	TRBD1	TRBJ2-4	CASSPGTGNGIQYF	TGTGCCAGCAGTCCCGGGACAGGGAACGGCATTCAGTACTTC
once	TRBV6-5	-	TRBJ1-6	CASSTGLPASPLHF	TGTGCCAGCAGTACGGGACTCCCCGCTTCACCCCTCCACTTT
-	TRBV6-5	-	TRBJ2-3	CASSKLAGLVDTQYF	TGTGCCAGCAGTAAACTAGCCGGACTCGTAGATACGCAGTATTTT
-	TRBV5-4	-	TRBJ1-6	CASSPDSINSPLHF	TGTGCCAGCAGCCCCGACAGTATAAATTCACCCCTCCACTTT
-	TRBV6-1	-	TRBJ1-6	CASSEVGEVGNSPLHF	TGTGCCAGCAGTGAGGTAGGGGAGGTCGGAAATTCACCCCTCCACTTT
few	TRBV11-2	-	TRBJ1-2	CASSFSRINYGYTF	TGTGCCAGCAGCTTTTCCAGGATCAACTATGGCTACACCTTC
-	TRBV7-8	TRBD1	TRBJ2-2	CASSSQGQGYTGELFF	TGTGCCAGCAGCTCCCAGGGACAGGGATACACCGGGGAGCTGTTTTTT
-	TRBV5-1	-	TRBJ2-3	CASGAQPSTDTQYF	TGCGCCAGCGGGGCACAGCCCAGCACAGATACGCAGTATTTT
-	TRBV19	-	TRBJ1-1	CASSPALDSTEAFF	TGTGCCAGTAGTCCCGCCCTGGACAGCACTGAAGCTTTCTTT
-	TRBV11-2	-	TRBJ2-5	CASSLGRGEYF	TGTGCCAGCAGCTTAGGCAGGGGGGAGTACTTC
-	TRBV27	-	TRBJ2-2	CASSRTGTGNTGELFF	TGTGCCAGCAGTCGCACCGGGACTGGGAACACCGGGGAGCTGTTTTTT
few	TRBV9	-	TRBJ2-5	CASSVATGFLQTQYF	TGTGCCAGCAGCGTAGCTACAGGGTTCTTACAGACCCAGTACTTC
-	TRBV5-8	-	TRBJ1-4	CASSYGRGEKLFF	TGTGCCAGCAGCTACGGACGGGGAGAAAAACTGTTTTTT
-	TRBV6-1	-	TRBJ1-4	CASSEATGRGDEKLFF	TGTGCCAGCAGTGAAGCCACGGGCAGGGGAGATGAAAAACTGTTTTTT
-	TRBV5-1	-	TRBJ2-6	CASSLTAGRGGANVLTF	TGCGCCAGCAGCTTGACGGCAGGCCGCGGGGGGGCCAACGTCCTGACTTTC
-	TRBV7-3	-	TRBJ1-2	CASSLAPGSGYGYTF	TGTGCCAGCAGCTTAGCGCCGGGAAGTGGCTATGGCTACACCTTC
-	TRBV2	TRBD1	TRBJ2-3	CASLGTGVDTQYF	TGTGCCAGCCTCGGGACAGGGGTAGATACGCAGTATTTT
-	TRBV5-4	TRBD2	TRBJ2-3	CASSLGLAGEGDTQYF	TGTGCCAGCAGCTTGGGACTAGCGGGGGAGGGGGATACGCAGTATTTT
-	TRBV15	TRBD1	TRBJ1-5	CATSKAGQGANQPQHF	TGTGCCACCAGCAAAGCGGGACAGGGGGCCAACCAGCCCCAGCATTTT
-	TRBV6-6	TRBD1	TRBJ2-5	CASGQGPQETQYF	TGTGCCAGCGGACAGGGGCCCCAAGAGACCCAGTACTTC
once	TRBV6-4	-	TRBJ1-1	CASSEGGRMNTEAFF	TGTGCCAGCAGTGAGGGTGGCAGGATGAACACTGAAGCTTTCTTT
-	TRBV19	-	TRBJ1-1	CASALPGQGADTEAFF	TGTGCCAGTGCCCTCCCAGGGCAAGGGGCCGACACTGAAGCTTTCTTT
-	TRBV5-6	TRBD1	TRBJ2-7	CASSMGQSYLYEQYF	TGTGCCAGCAGCATGGGACAGTCCTACCTTTACGAGCAGTACTTC
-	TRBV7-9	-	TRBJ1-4	CSSSLSTGGKLFF	TGTTCCAGCAGCTTATCCACCGGGGGAAAACTGTTTTTT
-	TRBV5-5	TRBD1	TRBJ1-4	CASRRQGVRDEKLFF	TGTGCCAGCAGGCGTCAGGGGGTAAGGGATGAAAAACTGTTTTTT
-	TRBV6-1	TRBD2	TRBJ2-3	CASSAGGSTDTQYF	TGTGCCAGCAGTGCGGGGGGGAGCACAGATACGCAGTATTTT
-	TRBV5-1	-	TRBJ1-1	CASSSGGRTEAFF	TGCGCCAGCAGCTCGGGGGGACGCACTGAAGCTTTCTTT
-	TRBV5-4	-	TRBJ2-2	CASSTRRPENTGELFF	TGTGCCAGCAGTACCCGCAGGCCCGAGAACACCGGGGAGCTGTTTTTT
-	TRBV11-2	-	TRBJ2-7	CASSLDGQGYEQYF	TGTGCCAGCAGCTTAGATGGGCAGGGCTACGAGCAGTACTTC
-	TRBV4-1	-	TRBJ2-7	CASSQSSSYEQYF	TGCGCCAGCAGCCAATCCTCCTCCTACGAGCAGTACTTC
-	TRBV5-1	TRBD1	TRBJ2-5	CASSQRQGAQRETQYF	TGCGCCAGCAGCCAACGACAGGGGGCGCAGAGAGAGACCCAGTACTTC
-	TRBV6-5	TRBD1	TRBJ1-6	CASSYSGQGGNSPLHF	TGTGCCAGCAGTTACTCGGGACAGGGAGGAAATTCACCCCTCCACTTT
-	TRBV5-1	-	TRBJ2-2	CASSQGHNTGELFF	TGCGCCAGCAGCCAGGGCCATAACACCGGGGAGCTGTTTTTT
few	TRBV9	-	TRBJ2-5	CASSAGWGGAGQETQYF	TGTGCCAGCAGCGCCGGTTGGGGGGGGGCAGGGCAAGAGACCCAGTACTTC
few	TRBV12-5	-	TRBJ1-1	CASGDSKGTEAFF	TGTGCTAGTGGGGACAGCAAGGGGACTGAAGCTTTCTTT
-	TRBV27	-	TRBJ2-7	CASRMDTLAYEQYF	TGTGCCAGCAGGATGGACACTTTAGCCTACGAGCAGTACTTC
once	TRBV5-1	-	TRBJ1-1	CASSYGTRNTEAFF	TGCGCCAGCAGCTATGGGACACGGAACACTGAAGCTTTCTTT
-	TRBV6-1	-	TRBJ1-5	CASRMGLSNQPQHF	TGTGCCAGCAGGATGGGACTTAGCAATCAGCCCCAGCATTTT
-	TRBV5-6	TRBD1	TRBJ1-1	CASSFWDRLNTEAFF	TGTGCCAGCAGCTTCTGGGACAGACTGAACACTGAAGCTTTCTTT
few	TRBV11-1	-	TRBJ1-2	CASSRGANYGYTF	TGTGCCAGCAGCCGCGGGGCGAACTATGGCTACACCTTC
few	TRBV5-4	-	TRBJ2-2	CASSLRQGRAGELFF	TGTGCCAGCAGCTTGAGACAGGGGAGGGCCGGGGAGCTGTTTTTT
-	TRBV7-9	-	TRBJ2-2	CASSPSGWGRAGELFF	TGTGCCAGCAGCCCGTCCGGTTGGGGCAGGGCCGGGGAGCTGTTTTTT
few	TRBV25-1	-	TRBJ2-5	CASSEPGGLATQETQYF	TGTGCCAGCAGTGAACCCGGTGGGCTAGCAACCCAAGAGACCCAGTACTTC
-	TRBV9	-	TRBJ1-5	CASSVQGGGQPQHF	TGTGCCAGCAGCGTTCAGGGAGGAGGTCAGCCCCAGCATTTT
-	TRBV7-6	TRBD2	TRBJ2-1	CASSSSTSGGANEQFF	TGTGCCAGCAGCTCCTCGACTAGCGGGGGGGCCAATGAGCAGTTCTTC
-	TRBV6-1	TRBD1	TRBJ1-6	CASSEPGQGNSPLHF	TGTGCCAGCAGCGAACCGGGACAGGGAAATTCACCCCTCCACTTT
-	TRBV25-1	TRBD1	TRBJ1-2	CASSEPGTGSNYGYTF	TGTGCCAGCAGTGAACCGGGGACAGGTAGTAACTATGGCTACACCTTC
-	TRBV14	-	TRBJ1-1	CASSLTPEMNTEAFF	TGTGCCAGCAGCCTAACGCCAGAAATGAACACTGAAGCTTTCTTT
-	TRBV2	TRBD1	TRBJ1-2	CASSIQGAWGYTF	TGTGCCAGCAGTATCCAGGGGGCATGGGGCTACACCTTC
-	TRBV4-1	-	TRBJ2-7	CASSQGYARDYEQYF	TGCGCCAGCAGCCAAGGTTATGCGCGGGACTACGAGCAGTACTTC